This entry features one T cell receptor beta chain sequence. Its specificity is not known. The data are from a study of shared clonotypes between healthy human individuals. The wider study: There were three CD4 naive, three CD4 memory, two CD8 naive and one CD8 memory plates per donor. General study results and limits: The naive CD4 repertoires of a handful of donors were compared, and about 5% of clonotypes were shared. Large sequencing depth failed to make sorted-subset sequencing complete, rarefaction showed.

Germline CDR1 is SGHAT and CDR2 is FQNNGV. V lost 5 bases and J lost 2; bases outside the gene matches: 7. The CDR3 consists of 15 residues. TCRdb keeps only in-frame clones here, not all; method: immunoSEQ multiplex PCR. There are roughly 2.5 million clones in the sample; around nine tenths occur only once, and about 0.13% lies in the top ten. The genes are TRBV11-2 and TRBJ1-2; TRBD1 matches at 8 bases. The specimen sequenced was naive CD4+ T cells sorted from blood. Subset in this sample: CD45RA+ positively selected. The clonotype was recovered from a man in his late teens or twenties in good health. CDR3: CASSDSYRGNYGYTF. The CDR3 region has the DNA TGTGCCAGCAGCGACTCTTACAGGGGGAACTATGGCTACACCTTC.